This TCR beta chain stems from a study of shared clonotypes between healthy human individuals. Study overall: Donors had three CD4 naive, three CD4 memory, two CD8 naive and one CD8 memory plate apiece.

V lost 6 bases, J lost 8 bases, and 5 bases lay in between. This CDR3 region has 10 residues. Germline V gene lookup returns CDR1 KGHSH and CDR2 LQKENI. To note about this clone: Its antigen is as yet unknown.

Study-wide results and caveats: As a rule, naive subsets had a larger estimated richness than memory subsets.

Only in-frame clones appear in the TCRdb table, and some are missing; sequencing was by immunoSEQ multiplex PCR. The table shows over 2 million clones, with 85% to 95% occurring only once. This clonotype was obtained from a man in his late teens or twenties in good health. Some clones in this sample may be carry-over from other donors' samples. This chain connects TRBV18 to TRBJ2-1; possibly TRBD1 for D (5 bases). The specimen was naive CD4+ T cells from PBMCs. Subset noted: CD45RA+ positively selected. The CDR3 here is CASSGHEQFF. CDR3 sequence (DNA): TGTGCCAGCTCGGGGCATGAGCAGTTCTTC.